This T cell receptor beta chain was sequenced in a study of blood T cell repertoires in COVID-19. Background on the study: Both acute and convalescent COVID-19 samples were obtained from the United States, Italy and Spain. T cells, B-cell-depleted T cells, or PBMCs supplied cDNA or gDNA.

In the original workflow: Estimation of nucleated cell counts relied on the amplification of reference gene primers. Libraries were prepared by immunoSEQ multiplex PCR; TCRdb keeps only in-frame clonotypes and omits some of them. The DNA gave D and trimming, while V, J and clone size come from that table. The sample records about 300,000 clones, around nine tenths being singletons. CDR3 size: 13 residues. From germline, CDR1 is MNHEY and CDR2 SVGAGI. Trimming removed 8 bases from V and 2 bases from J, with 12 bases in between. This clonotype originated in a man aged 65-85 years with acute or convalescent COVID-19. Sequencing was done on a sample of peripheral blood. The V gene is TRBV6-5, the J gene TRBJ1-1; D unclear. The CDR3: CASLVSGNTEAFF. CDR3 coding DNA: TGTGCCAGCCTGGTTTCGGGTAACACTGAAGCTTTCTTT.